The 19 T cell receptor beta chains reported below all come from one sample, sequenced in a study of shared clonotypes between healthy human individuals. TCRdb's copy holds only in-frame clones and misses some; the assay was immunoSEQ multiplex PCR. The table records more than 2 million clones, 90% to 97% of them present only once. Sequenced input: naive CD4+ T cells sorted from blood. The subset denotes: CD45RA+ positively selected. Receptors were obtained from a man aged 18 to 29 in good health.

Concerning this clone: Germline and junction disagree at one end, which may indicate a read error. The chain is built from TRBV7-7 and TRBJ2-3; TRBD1 matches at 7 bases. CDR1 SSHAT and CDR2 FNYEAQ come from the germline V gene (reference sequence). CDR3 length equals 15 residues. CDR3 bases: TGTGCTAGCAGCTTGGCTCCCGGGACAGTGGAAACGCAGTATTTT. This sequence encodes CASSLAPGTVETQYF.

The chain combines TRBV10-2 with TRBJ1-5, with a possible D match to TRBD1 (5 bases). Deletions cut 5 bases from V and 7 bases from J, with 9 bases between. The germline CDR1 and CDR2 sequences are WSHSY and SAAADI. This CDR3 contains 12 residues. CDR3 sequence: CASSTGAQPQHF. Written as DNA, the CDR3 is TGCGCCAGCAGTACCGGGGCGCAGCCCCAGCATTTT.

This sequence joins TRBV15 and TRBJ1-1; D is undetermined. Between the trimmed V and J ends, which lost 0 bases and 8 bases, there was a span of 13 bases. CDR3 length equals 14 residues. CDR1 LNHNV and CDR2 YYDKDF come from the germline V gene (reference sequence). The CDR3 spells CATSRDPFGEEAFF. As DNA, the CDR3 is TGTGCCACCAGCAGAGATCCCTTCGGGGAGGAAGCTTTCTTT.

Regarding this clone: This sample includes further DNA sequences coding for the same CDR3. This sequence joins TRBV10-2 and TRBJ1-2; D is perhaps TRBD1 (6 bases). The CDR3 contains 13 residues. The V gene's germline CDR1 is WSHSY and CDR2 SAAADI. V lost 2 bases and J 5 bases, leaving 9 bases between the germline ends. CDR3 residues: CASSEGGGYGYTF. Written as DNA, the CDR3 is TGCGCCAGCAGTGAGGGGGGCGGGTATGGCTACACCTTC.

The V gene is TRBV2, the J gene TRBJ1-5, with a weak D call TRBD1 (6 bases). Germline lookup yields CDR1 SNHLY and CDR2 FYNNEI. The CDR3 runs to 15 residues. Trimming cost V 3 bases and J 0 bases, with 9 bases left between them. In nucleotides, the CDR3 is TGTGCCAGCAGTGAGGACAGTTATAGCAATCAGCCCCAGCATTTT. This translates into CASSEDSYSNQPQHF.

This chain joins TRBV19 and TRBJ1-2, with D possibly TRBD1 on 6 matching bases. In germline, CDR1 is LNHDA, CDR2 SQIVND (reference sequence). V was shortened by 5 bases and J by 2 bases, with 9 bases between the two germline ends. The CDR3 has 13 residues. The CDR3 spells CASSPGENYGYTF. The CDR3 DNA reads TGTGCCAGTAGTCCAGGGGAGAACTATGGCTACACCTTC. The whole variable domain, remainder taken from reference TRBV19 and TRBJ1-2, is DGGITQSPKYLFRKEGQNVTLSCEQNLNHDAMYWYRQDPGQGLRLIYYSQIVNDFQKGDIAEGYSVSREKKESFPLTVTSAQKNPTAFYLCASSPGENYGYTFGSGTRLTVV.

The chain has TRBV5-1 and TRBJ2-3, with a weak D call TRBD2 (6 bases). The V gene lost 5 bases and the J gene lost 1 base, with 14 bases spanning the gap. This CDR3 has 15 residues. Germline values: CDR1 SGHRS, CDR2 YFSETQ. The CDR3 spells CASSSRPGGTDTQYF. The CDR3, as DNA: TGCGCCAGCAGTTCTCGGCCGGGAGGCACAGATACGCAGTATTTT.

The chain's CDR3 is CASSIVTSGDFYEQYF. CDR3 DNA sequence: TGTGCCAGTAGTATAGTCACTAGCGGGGACTTCTACGAGCAGTACTTC. This sequence joins TRBV19 and TRBJ2-7, with TRBD2 identical over 10 bases. CDR3 length equals 16 residues. After removal of 1 base from V and 3 bases from J, the junction contained 6 bases not matched to a gene. In germline, CDR1 is LNHDA, CDR2 SQIVND (reference sequence).

J is TRBJ2-5 and V is TRBV7-2; the D gene is possibly TRBD2 (6 bases). Germline V lookup: CDR1 SGHTA, CDR2 FQGNSA. Trimming removed 3 bases at V and 4 bases at J, with 18 bases between. The length of the CDR3 is 16 residues. The CDR3 sequence is CASSFGGGTFSETQYF. In DNA form, the CDR3 reads TGTGCCAGCAGCTTCGGGGGAGGCACGTTCTCAGAGACCCAGTACTTC.

The chain joins TRBV11-2 to TRBJ1-3; D not certain. V lost 4 bases and J lost 7, with 8 bases in between. Germline CDR1 reads SGHAT; CDR2 reads FQNNGV. The CDR3 spans 12 residues. The CDR3 DNA reads as TGTGCCAGCAGCTCCTATCCCAACACCATATATTTT. Encoded protein: CASSSYPNTIYF.

The chain uses TRBV18 and TRBJ2-7; D is unresolved. This CDR3 is 13 amino acids long. V was clipped by 4 bases and J by 0 bases, with 7 bases between them. The V gene's germline CDR1 is KGHSH and CDR2 LQKENI. The CDR3 DNA reads as TGTGCCAGCTCACACCCCTTCTCCTACGAGCAGTACTTC. This encodes CASSHPFSYEQYF.

The chain employs TRBV4-3 and TRBJ2-3; 8 nucleotides agree with TRBD1. Germline V lookup: CDR1 LGHNA, CDR2 YSLEER. Trimming at V came to 0 bases and at J to 3 bases, leaving 8 bases not matched to a gene. The CDR3 has 17 amino acids. The CDR3 loop reads CASSQDVPGGLTDTQYF. DNA of the CDR3: TGCGCCAGCAGCCAAGATGTCCCAGGGGGCCTTACAGATACGCAGTATTTT.

This clone was observed a single time. The CDR3 coding sequence is TGTGCCATCAGTACAAGCGGGGGGGCCTACAATGAGCAGTTCTTC. It translates to CAISTSGGAYNEQFF. V is TRBV10-3 and J is TRBJ2-1; 10 bases are shared with TRBD2. This CDR3 contains 15 residues. Germline V CDR1 and CDR2: ENHRY, SYGVKD. The V segment lost 5 bases and the J segment 2 bases; nucleotides outside the gene matches: 3.

This sequence joins TRBV18 and TRBJ2-3; maybe TRBD2 (6 bases). The germline V gene has CDR1 KGHSH and CDR2 LQKENI. The V end lost 5 bases, the J end lost 3 bases, and 12 bases lay between the germline ends. The length of the CDR3 is 14 residues. The CDR3 DNA sequence: TGTGCCAGCTCAGATCCGGGAGATACAGATACGCAGTATTTT. It translates to CASSDPGDTDTQYF.

The chain links TRBV6-1 to TRBJ2-3; the match to TRBD2 covers 11 bases. The V and J ends lost 4 bases and 6 bases, in that order; junction bases with no gene match: 9. Germline V gives CDR1 MNHNS, CDR2 SASEGT. There are 16 residues in the CDR3. The CDR3 DNA sequence: TGTGCCAGCAGTGCCGTTCTAGCGGGGGGCGTGGATACGCAGTATTTT. Its translation is CASSAVLAGGVDTQYF.

The rearrangement links TRBV7-2 to TRBJ2-7; possibly TRBD1 for D (6 bases). CDR3 size: 13 residues. Between the trimmed V and J ends, which lost 3 bases and 4 bases, there was a span of 10 bases. Germline values: CDR1 SGHTA, CDR2 FQGNSA. The CDR3 loop is CASSFRTAYEQYF. The CDR3 DNA follows: TGTGCCAGCAGCTTTAGGACAGCTTACGAGCAGTACTTC.

The chain recombines TRBV10-2 with TRBJ2-7; D perhaps matches TRBD2 (6 bases). The ends were cut back, 2 bases at V and 4 bases at J, with 18 bases in the middle. This CDR3 region has 16 residues. Germline V lookup: CDR1 WSHSY, CDR2 SAAADI. The CDR3 region has the DNA TGCGCCAGCAGTGAGCGGGAGAGGGACCCCCGGTACGAGCAGTACTTC. As protein: CASSERERDPRYEQYF.

The chain links TRBV19 to TRBJ2-7; 9 bases agree with TRBD2. CDR1 LNHDA and CDR2 SQIVND come from the germline V gene (reference sequence). The CDR3 is made up of 13 amino acids. V dropped 9 bases and J dropped 0; count of bases not matched to a gene: 3. This CDR3 is CASRTSDSYEQYF. The CDR3 nucleotides are TGTGCCAGCCGGACTAGCGACTCCTACGAGCAGTACTTC.

The chain employs TRBV5-1 and TRBJ2-1; D gene uncertain. V was trimmed by 0 bases and J by 7 bases, leaving 8 bases between them. Germline CDR1 SGHRS, CDR2 YFSETQ. This CDR3 region has 13 residues. The CDR3 sequence is CASSLALGNEQFF. The CDR3 coding sequence is TGCGCCAGCAGCTTGGCCCTGGGAAATGAGCAGTTCTTC.